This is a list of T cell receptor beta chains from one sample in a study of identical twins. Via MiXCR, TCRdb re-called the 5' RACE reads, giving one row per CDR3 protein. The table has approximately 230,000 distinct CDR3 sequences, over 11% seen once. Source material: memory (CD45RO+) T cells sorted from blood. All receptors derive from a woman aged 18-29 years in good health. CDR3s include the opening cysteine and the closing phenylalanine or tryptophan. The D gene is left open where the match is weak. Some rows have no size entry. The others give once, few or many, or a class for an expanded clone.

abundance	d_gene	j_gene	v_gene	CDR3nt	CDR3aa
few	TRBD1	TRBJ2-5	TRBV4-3	TGCGCCAGCAGCCAAGACAGACAGGGGGCGAAGACCCAGTACTTC	CASSQDRQGAKTQYF
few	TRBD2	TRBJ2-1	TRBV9	TGTGCCAGCAGTGTTAGCGGGGGGGCTCTCAATGAGCAGTTCTTC	CASSVSGGALNEQFF
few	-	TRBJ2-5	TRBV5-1	TGCGCCAGCAGCTTGGATATGGGCGGCGAGACCCAGTACTTC	CASSLDMGGETQYF
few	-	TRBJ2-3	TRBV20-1	TGCAGTGCTTTATCTCAGGGTGGAGTCCCAGATACGCAGTATTTT	CSALSQGGVPDTQYF
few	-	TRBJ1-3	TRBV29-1	TGCAGCGTTGAGGAGACAACTACCATATATTTT	CSVEETTTIYF
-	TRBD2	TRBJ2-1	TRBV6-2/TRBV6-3	TGTGCCAGCAGTCACCCTGAGATGGTACGCAGCGGGAGGGAAAATGAGCAGTTCTTC	CASSHPEMVRSGRENEQFF
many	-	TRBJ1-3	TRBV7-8	TGTGCCAGCAGCTTAGCTGGAAACACCATATATTTT	CASSLAGNTIYF
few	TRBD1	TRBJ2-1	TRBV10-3	TGTGCCATCAGTGGGGGACAGTTCAGCTCCTACAATGAGCAGTTCTTC	CAISGGQFSSYNEQFF
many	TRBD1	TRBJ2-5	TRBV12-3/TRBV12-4	TGTGCCAGCAGCCGAACAGGGGGAAAGACCCAGTACTTC	CASSRTGGKTQYF
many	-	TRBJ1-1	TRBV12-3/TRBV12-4	TGTGCCAGCAGGCAAACAGGGAACACTGAAGCTTTCTTT	CASRQTGNTEAFF
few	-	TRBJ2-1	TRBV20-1	TGCAGTGCTAGAGATCCGGCGAGCTCCTACAATGAGCAGTTCTTC	CSARDPASSYNEQFF
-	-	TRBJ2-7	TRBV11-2	TGTGCCAGCAGCTCCGCTACAGAGGAGCAGTACTTC	CASSSATEEQYF
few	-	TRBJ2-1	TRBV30	TGTGCCTGGAGTCTCCTCTCCCCCTACAATGAGCAGTTCTTC	CAWSLLSPYNEQFF
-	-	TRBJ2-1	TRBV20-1	TGCAGTGCTAGAGATCTCTTGGGAAGCTCCTACAATGAGCAGTTCTTC	CSARDLLGSSYNEQFF
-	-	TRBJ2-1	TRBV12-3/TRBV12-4	TGTGCCAGCAGTTTAGCTCGGTGGAATGAGCAGTTCTTC	CASSLARWNEQFF
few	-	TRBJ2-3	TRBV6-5	TGTGCCAGCAGTTACAGCCACGGGGTGGATACGCAGTATTTT	CASSYSHGVDTQYF
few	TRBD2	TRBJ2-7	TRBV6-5	TGTGCCAGCAGTTCCCAGGGACTAGCGACCGAGCAGTACTTC	CASSSQGLATEQYF
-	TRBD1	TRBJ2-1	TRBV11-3	TGTGCCAGCAGCCCTCGGACAGGGGGCAGAACGGAGCAGTTCTTC	CASSPRTGGRTEQFF
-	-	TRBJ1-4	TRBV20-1	TGCAGTGCTTACTTTGGGGAAAAACTGTTTTTT	CSAYFGEKLFF
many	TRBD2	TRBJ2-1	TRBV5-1	TGCGCCAGCAGCTTGGGAGAGCGGGGGGCTAATGAGCAGTTCTTC	CASSLGERGANEQFF
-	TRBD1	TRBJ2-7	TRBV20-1	TGCAGTGCTAACGGACAGGGTCGCTCCGGGTCGAAGCAGTACTTC	CSANGQGRSGSKQYF
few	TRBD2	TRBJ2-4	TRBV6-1	TGTGCCAGCAGGAGCGGGGGGGCCGCGGACATTCAGTACTTC	CASRSGGAADIQYF
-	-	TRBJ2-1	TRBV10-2	TGCGCCAGCAGTGAGGGGGTCGATGAGCAGTTCTTC	CASSEGVDEQFF
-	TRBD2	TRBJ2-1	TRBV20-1	TGCAGTGCTAGCCCCCTTCCGGGACTAGCGGGCTCCTACAATGAGCAGTTCTTC	CSASPLPGLAGSYNEQFF
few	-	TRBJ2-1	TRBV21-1	TGTGCCAGCACCCTCGGGTTGGATAGCTCCTACAATGAGCAGTTCTTC	CASTLGLDSSYNEQFF
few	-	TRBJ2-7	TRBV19	TGTGCCAGTAGTATACGGCATTTCTACGAGCAGTACTTC	CASSIRHFYEQYF
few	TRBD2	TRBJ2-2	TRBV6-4	TGTGCCTGGAGTGACCCCGACAGGTCTGGGACTAGCGGGAGGATCCGGGGCGATACCGGGGAGCTGTTTTTT	CAWSDPDRSGTSGRIRGDTGELFF
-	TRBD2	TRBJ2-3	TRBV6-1	TGTGCCAGCAGTCGGAGCGGGAGCGGCACAGATACGCAGTATTTT	CASSRSGSGTDTQYF
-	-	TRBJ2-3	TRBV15	TGTGCCACCAGCAGAGATTGGGGCCGATACACAGATACGCAGTATTTT	CATSRDWGRYTDTQYF
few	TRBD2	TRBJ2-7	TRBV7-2	TGTGCCAGCAGCCCTCTAGCGGGAGTTGGCGAGCAGTACTTC	CASSPLAGVGEQYF
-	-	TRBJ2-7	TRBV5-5	TGTGCCATCGGCGCCGGGACTGTCGCCTACGAGCAGTACTTC	CAIGAGTVAYEQYF